These T cell receptor beta chains were read from a single sample in a study of regulatory T cells in long-lasting Graves disease. Via MiXCR, TCRdb re-called the multiplex PCR reads, giving one row per CDR3 protein. The sample contains nearly 350,000 distinct CDR3 sequences, around a fifth of which appear only once. The source material was peripheral blood mononuclear cells (PBMCs), sampled when the disease was refractory, from a patient treated with antithyroid drugs. Receptors were obtained from a female donor with Graves disease. Each CDR3 is given with its conserved first and last residue. Fields, in order: D gene, clone size, V gene, J gene, CDR3 protein, CDR3 DNA. A D gene is named only where the DNA matches it firmly. A clone size is listed for some rows: how often the clone was seen (once, few, many), or a class if it is expanded.

NA	many	TRBV6-1	TRBJ2-7	CASSEDIYEQYF	TGTGCCAGCAGTGAAGATATCTACGAGCAGTACTTC
NA	NA	TRBV4-1	TRBJ1-4	CASSQEGRFNEKLFF	TGCGCCAGCAGCCAAGAGGGCAGGTTTAATGAAAAACTGTTTTTT
NA	many	TRBV2	TRBJ2-7	CASSASAYEQYF	TGTGCCAGCAGCGCCTCAGCCTACGAGCAGTACTTC
NA	NA	TRBV13	TRBJ2-7	CASSSDQRGHHEQYF	TGTGCCAGCAGCTCCGATCAGCGAGGTCACCACGAGCAGTACTTC
TRBD1	NA	TRBV9	TRBJ2-7	CASSARTGEYEQYF	TGTGCCAGCAGCGCAAGGACAGGGGAGTACGAGCAGTACTTC
NA	few	TRBV20-1	TRBJ1-5	CSARFQNQPQHF	TGCAGTGCTAGATTTCAGAATCAGCCCCAGCATTTT
TRBD1	NA	TRBV6-1	TRBJ2-2	CASTRGTGDAGELFF	TGTGCCAGCACACGTGGGACAGGGGACGCCGGGGAGCTGTTTTTT
TRBD1	NA	TRBV19	TRBJ1-4	CTSNDGTGAGEKLFF	TGTACCAGTAACGACGGGACAGGGGCTGGTGAAAAACTGTTTTTT
TRBD1	many	TRBV7-3	TRBJ1-1	CASSFTGQGVTEAFF	TGTGCCAGCAGCTTTACAGGACAGGGTGTCACTGAAGCTTTCTTT
TRBD1	few	TRBV29-1	TRBJ2-2	CSVDRGTGGTGELFF	TGCAGCGTTGATAGGGGGACAGGGGGCACCGGGGAGCTGTTTTTT
NA	NA	TRBV10-3	TRBJ1-1	CAISVGDRNTEAFF	TGTGCCATCAGCGTGGGGGACCGGAACACTGAAGCTTTCTTT
NA	few	TRBV30	TRBJ1-1	CAWRAGPGRAEAFF	TGTGCCTGGAGGGCAGGACCGGGTCGGGCTGAAGCTTTCTTT
NA	NA	TRBV20-1	TRBJ1-1	CSARSGSGSTEAFF	TGCAGTGCTAGAAGTGGAAGTGGGAGCACTGAAGCTTTCTTT
NA	many	TRBV28	TRBJ2-7	CASTPDGPRHYEQYF	TGTGCCAGCACACCGGACGGGCCTAGGCATTACGAGCAGTACTTC
NA	few	TRBV27	TRBJ2-6	CASSYSTGPRSGANVLTF	TGTGCCAGCAGCTACTCGACAGGACCCCGCTCTGGGGCCAACGTCCTGACTTTC
TRBD1	NA	TRBV5-1	TRBJ2-2	CASSFGQGANTGELFF	TGCGCCAGCAGCTTCGGACAGGGGGCGAACACCGGGGAGCTGTTTTTT
NA	few	TRBV5-1	TRBJ2-7	CASSLERSSYEQYF	TGCGCCAGCAGCTTAGAACGGAGCTCCTACGAGCAGTACTTC
TRBD2	many	TRBV2	TRBJ2-7	CASSGLISGGYGKIYEQYF	TGTGCCAGCAGTGGACTTATTTCGGGGGGTTATGGGAAGATCTACGAGCAGTACTTC
NA	NA	TRBV5-1	TRBJ2-2	CASTYLGGFNGELFF	TGCGCCAGCACCTATTTGGGGGGCTTCAACGGGGAGCTGTTTTTT
NA	many	TRBV6-1	TRBJ1-5	CASSEAGVGNQPQHF	TGTGCCAGCAGTGAAGCAGGGGTGGGCAATCAGCCCCAGCATTTT
NA	NA	TRBV18	TRBJ2-6	CASSPPISSGANVLTF	TGTGCCAGCTCACCACCGATTAGCTCTGGGGCCAACGTCCTGACTTTC
TRBD1	NA	TRBV7-8	TRBJ1-1	CASSGPGTGTGTEAFF	TGTGCCAGCAGCGGACCCGGGACAGGGACGGGCACTGAAGCTTTCTTT
NA	many	TRBV6-1	TRBJ1-1	CASRRTDLNTEAFF	TGTGCCAGCAGAAGGACAGACTTGAACACTGAAGCTTTCTTT
NA	many	TRBV28	TRBJ1-4	CASSFGKKLFF	TGTGCCAGCAGTTTCGGGAAAAAACTGTTTTTT
NA	many	TRBV2	TRBJ1-1	CASSEERGNTEAFF	TGTGCCAGCAGTGAAGAAAGGGGTAACACTGAAGCTTTCTTT
NA	many	TRBV19	TRBJ1-2	CASSIQGNYGYTF	TGTGCCAGTAGTATTCAGGGGAACTATGGCTACACCTTC
NA	NA	TRBV12-3/TRBV12-4	TRBJ1-6	CASSLLIGPRRNSPLHF	TGTGCCAGCAGTTTATTGATAGGGCCCCGGAGGAATTCACCCCTCCACTTT
NA	many	TRBV2	TRBJ2-5	CASSTGSSGGETQYF	TGTGCCAGCAGTACGGGGTCCTCAGGAGGGGAGACCCAGTACTTC
TRBD1	many	TRBV20-1	TRBJ2-5	CSARPDRWIGETQYF	TGCAGTGCTCGACCGGACAGGTGGATCGGAGAGACCCAGTACTTC
TRBD1	many	TRBV27	TRBJ1-1	CASSLRTGSQGKAFF	TGTGCCAGCAGTTTAAGGACAGGGTCTCAGGGTAAAGCTTTCTTT
TRBD1	NA	TRBV6-1	TRBJ2-7	CASILSGGNERYF	TGTGCCAGCATACTGTCAGGGGGCAACGAGCGGTACTTC
NA	many	TRBV18	TRBJ1-1	CASSYEQNTEAFF	TGTGCCAGCTCGTACGAGCAGAACACTGAAGCTTTCTTT
TRBD1	few	TRBV27	TRBJ1-2	CASRGTGEVGYTF	TGTGCCAGCAGGGGGACAGGGGAGGTTGGCTACACCTTC
NA	few	TRBV12-3/TRBV12-4	TRBJ1-5	CASSLYTNQPQHF	TGTGCCAGCAGTCTATATACCAATCAGCCCCAGCATTTT
NA	many	TRBV12-5	TRBJ2-2	CASGLVLAGYTGELFF	TGTGCTAGTGGTTTGGTATTGGCAGGGTACACCGGGGAGCTGTTTTTT
NA	NA	TRBV30	TRBJ2-7	CAWMRLQFGATPYEQYF	TGTGCCTGGATGAGGTTGCAGTTCGGGGCTACTCCCTACGAGCAGTACTTC
TRBD1	few	TRBV10-3	TRBJ2-7	CAISESRGTGGYEQYF	TGTGCCATCAGTGAATCAAGGGGGACAGGGGGCTACGAGCAGTACTTC
TRBD1	NA	TRBV5-1	TRBJ2-5	CASRWQGVETQYF	TGCGCCAGCAGGTGGCAGGGGGTAGAGACCCAGTACTTC
NA	many	TRBV2	TRBJ1-2	CASSEQGLNNYGYTF	TGTGCCAGCAGTGAACAGGGACTGAATAACTATGGCTACACCTTC
NA	NA	TRBV5-4	TRBJ2-5	CASSFPGQGETQYF	TGTGCCAGCAGCTTCCCGGGACAAGGGGAGACCCAGTACTTC
NA	many	TRBV28	TRBJ1-3	CASTQAAVDGTYSGNTIYF	TGTGCCAGCACCCAGGCCGCGGTGGACGGCACTTACTCTGGAAACACCATATATTTT
NA	many	TRBV6-1	TRBJ2-7	CASSESGDIRAYEQYF	TGTGCCAGCAGTGAATCGGGTGACATCAGAGCCTACGAGCAGTACTTC
TRBD2	NA	TRBV6-1	TRBJ2-5	CASSPVLAGVETQYF	TGTGCCAGCAGCCCCGTCTTAGCGGGGGTGGAGACCCAGTACTTC
NA	NA	TRBV19	TRBJ2-7	CASSVRGPGEQYF	TGTGCCAGTAGTGTCCGGGGCCCTGGCGAGCAGTACTTC